One and the same sample provided the 10 T cell receptor beta chains below, sequenced in a study of shared clonotypes between healthy human individuals. Some clones are missing from TCRdb's copy, which holds only in-frame ones; the method was immunoSEQ multiplex PCR. The sample carries fewer than 1.4 million clones, around 82% recorded once. The sample comprised memory CD4+ T cells from PBMCs. The subset is: CD45RA-negative fraction. The source is a man between 18 and 35 years old in good health. Some clones in this sample may be carry-over from other donors' samples.

The chain recombines TRBV5-1 with TRBJ2-7; the match to TRBD2 covers 8 bases. The CDR3 is 14 amino acids. Germline V gives CDR1 SGHRS, CDR2 YFSETQ. Unmatched junction bases numbered 8, after V lost 5 bases and J lost 4 bases. The CDR3, as DNA: TGCGCCAGCAGTAGGTCGGGAGGGCAATACGAGCAGTACTTC. Translating it yields CASSRSGGQYEQYF. The variable domain in full, completed from reference TRBV5-1 and TRBJ2-7, reads KAGVTQTPRYLIKTRGQQVTLSCSPISGHRSVSWYQQTPGQGLQFLFEYFSETQRNKGNFPGRFSGRQFSNSRSEMNVSTLELGDSALYLCASSRSGGQYEQYFGPGTRLTVT.

This chain links TRBV6-1 with TRBJ1-2; 8 nucleotides align to TRBD1. Germline V CDR1 and CDR2: MNHNS, SASEGT. Trimming removed 2 bases from V and 4 bases from J; junction bases left unmatched: 6. This CDR3 is 15 amino acids long. The CDR3 DNA sequence: TGTGCCAGCAGTGAAAGTACAGGGGGATTCTATGGCTACACCTTC. Translated, it gives CASSESTGGFYGYTF.

This chain connects TRBV5-4 to TRBJ2-3, with 7 positions matching TRBD2. Germline V lookup: CDR1 SGHNT, CDR2 YYREEE (reference sequence). V lost 5 bases, J lost 2 bases, and 8 bases stayed unmatched. This CDR3 is built from 15 residues. CDR3 region: CASSPPGLFTDTQYF. CDR3 sequence (DNA): TGTGCCAGCAGTCCGCCGGGACTATTCACAGATACGCAGTATTTT.

This clone was seen once. The V and J genes are TRBV9 and TRBJ1-1, with D tentatively TRBD1 (6 bases). Germline lookup yields CDR1 SGDLS and CDR2 YYNGEE. The CDR3 length is 16 residues. V gave up 0 bases and J gave up 4 bases, with 16 bases separating them. The CDR3 coding sequence is TGTGCCAGCAGCGTAGGCCCGGGGGGGCGCGGCACTGAAGCTTTCTTT. Protein: CASSVGPGGRGTEAFF.

The chain has TRBV10-3 and TRBJ2-1, with D possibly matching TRBD2 (6 bases). The CDR3 contains 13 residues. The germline V and J ends were trimmed by 5 bases and 6 bases, with 11 bases remaining between them. The germline gives CDR1 ENHRY, CDR2 SYGVKD. The CDR3 is CAISRTTSNEQFF. In DNA, the CDR3 is TGTGCCATCAGTAGGACTACTTCCAATGAGCAGTTCTTC.

The V gene is TRBV28, the J gene TRBJ2-7, with no clear D. CDR1 is MDHEN, CDR2 SYDVKM, per germline. The CDR3 sequence is 12 residues long. V was clipped by 5 bases and J by 4 bases, with 9 bases between them. CDR3 DNA: TGTGCCAGCAGTGTGACCACGTACGAGCAGTACTTC. This sequence encodes CASSVTTYEQYF.

This clone was observed once. J is TRBJ2-7 and V is TRBV5-1; 10 bases map to TRBD2. The germline V gene has CDR1 SGHRS and CDR2 YFSETQ. The junction had 3 bases not matched to a gene; V was cut back by 4 bases and J by 2 bases. The CDR3 spans 14 residues. The CDR3 nucleotides are TGCGCCAGCAGCGGGACTAGCGAAGCCTACGAGCAGTACTTC. Protein product: CASSGTSEAYEQYF.

Of note for this clone: Other DNA sequences within the sample encode an identical CDR3. The CDR3 loop reads CASSYSSTDTQYF. The CDR3 nucleotides read TGTGCCAGCAGTTACTCGAGCACAGATACGCAGTATTTT. The V gene is TRBV6-5, the J gene TRBJ2-3; D gene unclear. V shed 0 bases and J shed 0 bases, with 1 base lying between them. The CDR3 length is 13 residues. Per the germline V gene, CDR1 is MNHEY and CDR2 is SVGAGI.

This chain connects TRBV27 to TRBJ1-5; no clear D. From germline, CDR1 is MNHEY and CDR2 SMNVEV (reference sequence). V was trimmed by 2 bases and J by 6 bases, leaving 23 bases between them. This CDR3 has 18 amino acids. CDR3 sequence reads: CASSLPRLGYNLGQPQHF. The CDR3 nucleotides read TGTGCCAGCAGTTTACCCCGCTTAGGGTACAATTTGGGTCAGCCCCAGCATTTT.

Regarding this clone: This sample also contains other DNA sequences that code for the same CDR3. The CDR3: CASSLAGTTQETQYF. CDR3 sequence (DNA): TGCGCCAGCAGCTTGGCCGGGACTACCCAAGAGACCCAGTACTTC. The rearrangement joins TRBV5-1 to TRBJ2-5; 7 nucleotides match TRBD2. Germline V gives CDR1 SGHRS, CDR2 YFSETQ. J gave up 1 base and V 0 bases, and 3 bases lay outside the gene matches. This CDR3 spans 15 amino acids.